The text below deals with one TCR beta chain. The antigen is not known. Using immunoSEQ multiplex PCR, the repertoire was profiled, and TCRdb retains in-frame clones only, with some absent. The sample includes over 60,000 clones, 87% of them seen just once. In chemo-refractory metastatic non-small-cell lung cancer, patients got ipilimumab CTLA-4 blockade together with focal radiation. This entry belongs to a study of radiotherapy plus CTLA-4 blockade in lung cancer. Study-level points and caveats: Response was reportedly best predicted by early blood T cell clone dynamics, with interferon-beta. TCR clones from tumors expanded in blood after radiotherapy plus ipilimumab.

The germline gives CDR1 GTSNPN, CDR2 SVGIG (reference sequence). This CDR3 spans 15 amino acids. Trimming removed 3 bases from V and 2 bases from J, with 16 bases in between. The chain joins TRBV30 to TRBJ1-2, with D possibly TRBD1 on 5 matching bases. This clonotype was sampled from a human donor with non-small cell lung cancer that progressed on radiotherapy plus ipilimumab. The specimen was peripheral blood, collected from a patient treated with radiotherapy plus ipilimumab. The chain's CDR3 is CAWRDMGRGNYGYTF. DNA of the CDR3: TGTGCCTGGAGAGATATGGGACGGGGGAACTATGGCTACACCTTC.